This T cell receptor beta chain is from a study of CD8+CD57+ T cells in acquired aplastic anemia. Study information: DNA from sorted CD4+ and CD8+ cells averaged approximately 3.5 ug.

To note about this clonotype: One end of the junction does not line up with germline, which may come from a read error.

Germline values: CDR1 SGHTA, CDR2 FQGNSA. The CDR3 extends over 11 amino acids. TCR beta VDJ and CDR3 profiles were obtained from a genomic DNA template. From the reads, TCRdb called clonotypes with MiXCR, one entry per CDR3 protein. The profile shows roughly 150,000 distinct CDR3 sequences, roughly 48% of them singletons. The chain combines TRBV7-2 with TRBJ2-7; no clear D. This sequence originates from a human donor in good health. The sample comprised sorted CD4+, CD8+, or CD8+CD57+ T cells (not recorded which) from PBMCs. The chain's CDR3 is CANSSQYEQYF. The CDR3 nucleotides are TGTGCCAACAGCTCACAGTACGAGCAGTACTTC.